The rows below give T cell receptor beta chains drawn from one sample of a study of blood T cell repertoires in COVID-19. Profiling relied on immunoSEQ multiplex PCR, and the TCRdb table lists in-frame clones only, not all of them. The sample contains 400,000 or so clones, around nine tenths of which appear only once. Sequences were obtained from peripheral blood. The receptors were sampled from a middle-aged woman with COVID-19, enrolled during active disease. Each CDR3 is given with its conserved first and last residue. The order of the fields is V gene, D gene, clone size, J gene, CDR3 DNA, CDR3 protein. D genes are given only for firm matches. Expanded clones are given a class, and other clones once, few, many or no size at all.

TRBV5-8	NA	NA	TRBJ2-7	TGTGCCAGCAGCTTCGACAGGATCGGCGAGCAGTACTTC	CASSFDRIGEQYF
TRBV5-8	TRBD1	few	TRBJ2-7	TGTGCCAGCAGCTTCAGGGGGCCCAGCTCCTACGAGCAGTACTTC	CASSFRGPSSYEQYF
TRBV7-3	TRBD1	NA	TRBJ1-2	TGTGCCAGCAGCTTATCCACAGGGGGGTCCTATGGCTACACCTTC	CASSLSTGGSYGYTF
TRBV28	NA	NA	TRBJ1-2	TGTGCCAGCAGTTTAATAGGGGGAGGCTACACCTTC	CASSLIGGGYTF
TRBV19	NA	NA	TRBJ1-4	TGTGCCAGTAGTATGAAAGCAGGGGACAAACTGTTTTTT	CASSMKAGDKLFF
TRBV19	NA	NA	TRBJ2-3	TGTGCCAGTAGCTGGACTATTATCCGGGATGGAGATACGCAGTATTTT	CASSWTIIRDGDTQYF
TRBV15	TRBD2	NA	TRBJ2-5	TGTGCCACCAGCAGAGGGACTAGCGGGGGCAGACAAGAGACCCAGTACTTC	CATSRGTSGGRQETQYF
TRBV6-5	TRBD2	NA	TRBJ2-7	TGTGCCAGCAGTTACCGAACTAGCGGGAGTCGGTACGAGCAGTACTTC	CASSYRTSGSRYEQYF
TRBV30	TRBD2	NA	TRBJ2-2	TGTGCCTGGAGTGTCAGCGGGGCCACCGGGGAGCTGTTTTTT	CAWSVSGATGELFF
TRBV5-8	NA	NA	TRBJ1-3	TGTGCCAGCAGCTCCAACAGAGCTGGAAACACCATATATTTT	CASSSNRAGNTIYF
TRBV6-1	TRBD1	NA	TRBJ2-5	TGTGCCAGCAGTGAGGCGACAGGGGGCGCCGGGACCCAGTACTTC	CASSEATGGAGTQYF
TRBV7-9	NA	NA	TRBJ1-1	TGTGCCAGCAGAGGCAGGGTGGACACTGAAGCTTTCTTT	CASRGRVDTEAFF
TRBV7-9	TRBD2	NA	TRBJ2-7	TGTGCCAGCAGCCCTACGAGGGAGGGCCCCTACGAGCAGTACTTC	CASSPTREGPYEQYF
TRBV2	NA	NA	TRBJ1-1	TGTGCCAGCAGGGGGGGGATCCGGAACACTGAAGCTTTCTTT	CASRGGIRNTEAFF
TRBV7-9	TRBD1	NA	TRBJ1-5	TGTGCCAGCAGCTTTGGACAGGGTTATCAGCCCCAGCATTTT	CASSFGQGYQPQHF
TRBV19	NA	NA	TRBJ2-1	TGTGCCAGTAGTTTCAGGGTAGTTTCCCCTGAGCAGTTCTTC	CASSFRVVSPEQFF
TRBV27	NA	NA	TRBJ1-6	TGTGCCAGCAGTTGGAGTTCCTATAATTCACCCCTCCACTTT	CASSWSSYNSPLHF
TRBV4-3	TRBD1	NA	TRBJ2-5	TGCGCCAGCAGCCACCTTAGGGGACAGGGGGCAGAGACCCAGTACTTC	CASSHLRGQGAETQYF
TRBV24-1	TRBD1	NA	TRBJ1-5	TGTGCCACCAGTGATAAACAACCCCGGGACAGGGGATATAGCAATCAGCCCCAGCATTTT	CATSDKQPRDRGYSNQPQHF
TRBV11-2	TRBD1	NA	TRBJ1-1	TGTGCCAGCAGCTTCAGGGGGCGGACTGAAGCTTTCTTT	CASSFRGRTEAFF
TRBV6-5	NA	NA	TRBJ1-1	TGTGCCAGCTTTCTCAGGGTCGGGACTGAAGCTTTCTTT	CASFLRVGTEAFF
TRBV27	TRBD1	NA	TRBJ1-4	TGTGCCAGTGGGACAGGGCGATTTAATGAAAAACTGTTTTTT	CASGTGRFNEKLFF
TRBV28	NA	NA	TRBJ2-4	TGTGCCAGCAGTAAACCCGTGGGAGGGGGAGACATTCAGTACTTC	CASSKPVGGGDIQYF
TRBV9	NA	NA	TRBJ2-5	TGTGCCAGCAGCGTAGCAGTCACGGACTATCAAGAGACCCAGTACTTC	CASSVAVTDYQETQYF
TRBV6-6	TRBD2	NA	TRBJ2-2	TGTGCCACCTCCCCGGCGGGGGGGCCCCCCGGGGAGCTGTTTTTT	CATSPAGGPPGELFF
TRBV5-4	TRBD2	NA	TRBJ2-7	TGTGCCAGCAGCTTGGGTGGCGGGAGCTACGAGCAGTACTTC	CASSLGGGSYEQYF
TRBV4-2	NA	NA	TRBJ1-5	TGTGCCAGCAGCCAAGATTGGGTTCGACAGGCTGGCAATCAGCCCCAGCATTTT	CASSQDWVRQAGNQPQHF
TRBV19	TRBD1	NA	TRBJ2-3	TGTGCCAGTAGGCGTGGGTTACAGGGGAACACAGATACGCAGTATTTT	CASRRGLQGNTDTQYF
TRBV28	NA	NA	TRBJ2-7	TGTGCCAGCAGTATAGGGGTCTACGAGCAGTACTTC	CASSIGVYEQYF
TRBV6-5	NA	NA	TRBJ1-2	TGTGCCAGCAGTTACTCAGCCAGGGGAGATGGCTACACCTTC	CASSYSARGDGYTF
TRBV5-4	TRBD1	NA	TRBJ1-4	TGTGCCAGCAGCTCGCGGCGAATGACAGGGGCAAGGAGAACTAATGAAAAACTGTTTTTT	CASSSRRMTGARRTNEKLFF
TRBV6-5	TRBD1	NA	TRBJ1-1	TGTGCCAGCAGCGACAGGGTCGAAGCTTTCTTT	CASSDRVEAFF
TRBV19	TRBD1	few	TRBJ1-4	TGTGCCAGTAGCGAGGACAGGTGGAATGAAAAACTGTTTTTT	CASSEDRWNEKLFF
TRBV7-9	NA	NA	TRBJ1-4	TGTGCCAGCAGCTTAATTTGGGGGGAAGCAACTAATGAAAAACTGTTTTTT	CASSLIWGEATNEKLFF
TRBV19	TRBD1	NA	TRBJ1-5	TGTGCCAGTAGTATAGGTCCCCGGACAGGATATAGCAATCAGCCCCAGCATTTT	CASSIGPRTGYSNQPQHF
TRBV19	TRBD1	NA	TRBJ1-2	TGTGCCAGTAGTATTTCACAGGGGGCGTCTGGTGGCTACACCTTC	CASSISQGASGGYTF
TRBV6-5	TRBD2	once	TRBJ2-7	TGTGCCAGCAGTTCCGGCGCAGCGGGAGGACTGTGGGAGCAGTACTTC	CASSSGAAGGLWEQYF
TRBV10-1	TRBD1	once	TRBJ1-1	TGCGCCAGCAGTGTTGGGCAGGGGGCGCGTAGCACTGAAGCTTTCTTT	CASSVGQGARSTEAFF
TRBV19	NA	NA	TRBJ1-2	TGTGCCAGTAGTATCAGGGCGAAAGACTACACCTTC	CASSIRAKDYTF
TRBV19	NA	NA	TRBJ1-1	TGTGCCAGTAGTTCGGTCAGGGGCACTGAAGCTTTCTTT	CASSSVRGTEAFF
TRBV19	NA	NA	TRBJ1-2	TGTGCCAGTAGTATAGATCTGGCAGTTAACTATGGCTACACCTTC	CASSIDLAVNYGYTF
TRBV11-2	NA	NA	TRBJ1-3	TGTGCCAGCAGCTTAGACCTACCCTCTGGAAACACCATATATTTT	CASSLDLPSGNTIYF
TRBV7-9	NA	once	TRBJ2-3	TGTGCCAGCAGCTTCCCCTTAGCAGATACGCAGTATTTT	CASSFPLADTQYF
TRBV4-2	NA	once	TRBJ1-1	TGTGCCAGCAGCCATCCCGAGCGGGGTTTCGGCACTGAAGCTTTCTTT	CASSHPERGFGTEAFF
TRBV10-3	NA	NA	TRBJ2-7	TGTGCCATCAGTGATGTTGAACGACGGGCCTACGAGCAGTACTTC	CAISDVERRAYEQYF
TRBV28	TRBD1	NA	TRBJ1-5	TGTGCCAGCAGTCTCTCAGGGACAGGGTTTTTCCAGCCCCAGCATTTT	CASSLSGTGFFQPQHF
TRBV4-1	TRBD1	NA	TRBJ1-2	TGCGCCAGCAGCCCCCTATTATTAGGACAGGAGGGCTACACCTTC	CASSPLLLGQEGYTF
TRBV2	TRBD1	NA	TRBJ1-1	TGTGCCAGCAGTGACCAGGGGGCTAACACTGAAGCTTTCTTT	CASSDQGANTEAFF
TRBV6-2/TRBV6-3	NA	NA	TRBJ2-4	TGTGCCAGCAGTTACTTAGGGGGGGGGAACATTCAGTACTTC	CASSYLGGGNIQYF
TRBV4-2	NA	NA	TRBJ1-5	TGTGCCAGCAGCCAAGGAGTGCCCGCGGCAGATCAGCCCCAGCATTTT	CASSQGVPAADQPQHF
TRBV7-2	NA	NA	TRBJ2-3	TGTGCCAGCAGCCGTTCGGGAGATACGCAGTATTTT	CASSRSGDTQYF
TRBV30	TRBD2	NA	TRBJ2-1	TGTGCCTGGAGTGTAGGCCTAGCGGGAGCCGATGAGCAGTTCTTC	CAWSVGLAGADEQFF
TRBV4-2	NA	NA	TRBJ2-2	TGTGCCAGCAGCGTGAATAGACGATCGGGACTGAACACCGGGGAGCTGTTTTTT	CASSVNRRSGLNTGELFF
TRBV5-1	TRBD1	NA	TRBJ2-5	TGCGCCAGCAGCTTGGTAGGACAGGGGGAGACCCAGTACTTC	CASSLVGQGETQYF
TRBV20-1	NA	NA	TRBJ2-1	TGCAGTGCTAGTGGACAGTATACCCCCAATGAGCAGTTCTTC	CSASGQYTPNEQFF